A selection of T cell receptor beta chains follows, all from one sample in a study of identical twins. One entry per CDR3 protein results from TCRdb running MiXCR on the 5' RACE reads. The data hold some 500,000 distinct CDR3 sequences, with approximately 14% observed a single time. These data were also filed under a second study, of yellow fever vaccine responses in identical twins.

Sample: CD4+ T cells sorted from blood. These receptor sequences come from a woman aged 18-29 years in good health. CDR3s include the opening cysteine and the closing phenylalanine or tryptophan. A D gene is named only where the DNA matches it firmly. Rows give clone size only sometimes, using once, few, many, or a class for an expanded clone.

V gene	D gene	J gene	clone size	CDR3 DNA	CDR3 protein
TRBV6-6	TRBD1	TRBJ2-4	few	TGTGCCAGCAGAACCCAACAGGGGAGCGGTCAGTACTTC	CASRTQQGSGQYF
TRBV6-5	TRBD2	TRBJ2-7	many	TGTGCCAGCAGTTACCGGCGGGGGTCCTACGAGCAGTACTTC	CASSYRRGSYEQYF
TRBV6-2/TRBV6-3	TRBD2	TRBJ2-7	few	TGTGCCAGCAGTTACGGACTAGCGGGAGGAGGATCCGAGCAGTACTTC	CASSYGLAGGGSEQYF
TRBV5-1	TRBD2	TRBJ2-5	-	TGCGCCAGCAGCTCCGGACTAGCGGGAACCCAAGAGACCCAGTACTTC	CASSSGLAGTQETQYF
TRBV28	TRBD2	TRBJ2-5	few	TGTGCCAGCAGTTCCCCCGCTAGCGGGGGTCCTGAGACCCAGTACTTC	CASSSPASGGPETQYF
TRBV5-1	-	TRBJ2-5	few	TGCGCCAGCAGACTAGGGGGGACAATTGAAGAGACCCAGTACTTC	CASRLGGTIEETQYF
TRBV7-8	-	TRBJ2-7	-	TGTGCCAGCGCACAGGATTCCTCCTACGAGCAGTACTTC	CASAQDSSYEQYF
TRBV24-1	-	TRBJ2-1	many	TGTGCCACCAGTGATCCCTCCAGGGATGAGCAGTTCTTC	CATSDPSRDEQFF
TRBV5-1	TRBD2	TRBJ2-5	-	TGCGCCAGCAGCTTGCGGGGGGGCAGACGTCGAGAGACCCAGTACTTC	CASSLRGGRRRETQYF
TRBV5-1	-	TRBJ2-3	-	TGCGCCAGCAGGCGTACAGATACGCAGTATTTT	CASRRTDTQYF
TRBV20-1	-	TRBJ2-1	few	TGCAGTGCGGAGCTATCCCTATCCTACAATGAGCAGTTCTTC	CSAELSLSYNEQFF
TRBV12-3/TRBV12-4	TRBD2	TRBJ2-2	few	TGTGCCAGCAGTTTAGGAGTGCGGCGGGGAGGGGACACCGGGGAGCTGTTTTTT	CASSLGVRRGGDTGELFF
TRBV27	TRBD2	TRBJ2-7	few	TGTGCCAGCAGAGCTAGGACTAGTGGGGCCTACGAGCAGTACTTC	CASRARTSGAYEQYF
TRBV6-1	-	TRBJ2-1	-	TGTGCCAGCAGGCGCCGAGGAGCATTCGGTGAGCAGTTCTTC	CASRRRGAFGEQFF
TRBV14	-	TRBJ2-2	-	TGTGCCAGCAGCCGGTCCGGTGGGGAGCTGTTTTTT	CASSRSGGELFF
TRBV3-1	TRBD2	TRBJ2-7	-	TGTGCCAGCAGCCAAGGGAAGCGGGAGGGAGTGCGCGAGCAGTACTTC	CASSQGKREGVREQYF
TRBV19	-	TRBJ2-1	-	TGTGCCAGTAGTATAGATTCTAAGGGGGGCTTCTACAATGAGCAGTTCTTC	CASSIDSKGGFYNEQFF
TRBV5-1	-	TRBJ2-3	many	TGCGCCAGCAGCTACGATGGGGTAGATACGCAGTATTTT	CASSYDGVDTQYF
TRBV10-3	-	TRBJ2-1	few	TGTGCCATCAGTGAGTCGGGCGGGAACTACAATGAGCAGTTCTTC	CAISESGGNYNEQFF
TRBV29-1	TRBD1	TRBJ2-1	few	TGCAGCGTTGGACAGGGGGTAAATGAGCAGTTCTTC	CSVGQGVNEQFF
TRBV20-1	TRBD2	TRBJ2-1	many	TGCAGTGCGTCCGGGGGGAGCTCCTACAATGAGCAGTTCTTC	CSASGGSSYNEQFF
TRBV27	TRBD2	TRBJ2-1	few	TGTGCCAGCAGTTTTCGAGGTTCAAGCGGGAGGGGCAATGAGCAGTTCTTC	CASSFRGSSGRGNEQFF
TRBV20-1	TRBD1	TRBJ2-1	few	TGCAGTGCTGGGGGACAGGGTTACCAAAGGACCGTCTACAATGAGCAGTTCTTC	CSAGGQGYQRTVYNEQFF
TRBV5-5	-	TRBJ2-1	-	TGTGCCAGCAACATAGGGACGGACACTGAGCAGTTCTTC	CASNIGTDTEQFF
TRBV24-1	-	TRBJ2-2	-	TGTGCCACCAGTGATACCGGGCGGTACACCGGGGAGCTGTTTTTT	CATSDTGRYTGELFF
TRBV5-1	TRBD2	TRBJ2-2	-	TGCGCCAGCAGCTTGGAGGGACTAGGGTCCGGGGAGCTGTTTTTT	CASSLEGLGSGELFF
TRBV24-1	-	TRBJ2-1	many	TGTGCCACCCGTGCGGGGCGATACAATGAGCAGTTCTTC	CATRAGRYNEQFF
TRBV7-2	-	TRBJ2-3	many	TGTGCCAGCAGCTTAAAGCCTAGCGGCACAGATACGCAGTATTTT	CASSLKPSGTDTQYF
TRBV7-7	-	TRBJ2-5	-	TGTGCTAGCAGCCCTCTCTCCCAAGGGACCCAGTACTTC	CASSPLSQGTQYF
TRBV7-9	TRBD2	TRBJ2-5	-	TGTGCCAGCAGCCCCGTGACTAGCGGGAGGGCGTCTGGGACCCAGTACTTC	CASSPVTSGRASGTQYF
TRBV20-1	-	TRBJ1-2	-	TGCAGTGCTTACAGGGTGCCAGGCTACACCTTC	CSAYRVPGYTF
TRBV2	-	TRBJ2-3	-	TGTGCCAGCGGGCCGAATTTGGCTTCCGATACGCAGTATTTT	CASGPNLASDTQYF
TRBV11-2	TRBD2	TRBJ2-1	few	TGTGCCAGCAGCCGAAAGACTAGCGGGAGGGCCTCCTACAATGAGCAGTTCTTC	CASSRKTSGRASYNEQFF
TRBV10-1	-	TRBJ2-7	-	TGCGCCAGCAGTTTGACAGGAACCACGTTCGAGCAGTACTTC	CASSLTGTTFEQYF
TRBV6-5	-	TRBJ2-5	-	TGTGCCAGCAGTTCGTGGGCTCCACCGGCCCAGTACTTC	CASSSWAPPAQYF
TRBV29-1	TRBD2	TRBJ2-7	few	TGCAGCGTCGCCGGACTAGCGGGAGGGCCCCCCTACGAGCAGTACTTC	CSVAGLAGGPPYEQYF
TRBV5-1	TRBD2	TRBJ2-1	-	TGCGCCAGCAGTACGGCGGGACTAGGTATCGCCAATGAGCAGTTCTTC	CASSTAGLGIANEQFF
TRBV20-1	TRBD2	TRBJ2-1	-	TGCTGTGCTAGAGATCCGGGTGGGAGCGGGAGCTACAATGAGCAGTTCTTC	CCARDPGGSGSYNEQFF
TRBV19	TRBD1	TRBJ1-1	few	TGTGCCAGTAGTAGACAGGGGGCTCTGAACACTGAAGCTTTCTTT	CASSRQGALNTEAFF
TRBV12-3/TRBV12-4	TRBD1	TRBJ1-3	-	TGTGCCAGCAGTTTTGACAGGGGGTCTGGAAACACCATATATTTT	CASSFDRGSGNTIYF
TRBV4-2	TRBD1	TRBJ2-5	-	TGTGCCAGCAGCCAACCGGGACAGGGGGCGATTGAGACCCAGTACTTC	CASSQPGQGAIETQYF
TRBV18	-	TRBJ2-1	-	TGTGCCAGCTCGCCGGGACACCCGGGTGGCAACGAGCAGTTCTTC	CASSPGHPGGNEQFF
TRBV5-1	-	TRBJ2-3	few	TGCGCCAGCAGCCCGGGGGTACAGGGGCTCACAGATACGCAGTATTTT	CASSPGVQGLTDTQYF
TRBV20-1	TRBD2	TRBJ2-5	-	TGCAGTGCTCCCCTCCGGCTAGCGGGGGGCCTTGGTATAGAGACCCAGTACTTC	CSAPLRLAGGLGIETQYF
TRBV20-1	-	TRBJ2-5	few	TGCAGTGCCCAGGGCCAAGAGACCCAGTACTTC	CSAQGQETQYF
TRBV5-1	TRBD1	TRBJ2-5	few	TGCGCCAGCAGCATCTCGGACAGGGGGCAAGAGACCCAGTACTTC	CASSISDRGQETQYF
TRBV30	-	TRBJ2-7	-	TGTGCCTGGAGTTCTTGGGGGGGGGGCCTCTACGAGCAGTACTTC	CAWSSWGGGLYEQYF
TRBV7-2	-	TRBJ2-7	-	TGTGCCAGCAGCTTACTGGTCGGGACGGTAAGCTCCTACGAGCAGTACTTC	CASSLLVGTVSSYEQYF
TRBV27	TRBD2	TRBJ2-2	-	TGTGCCAGCAGTTTAGGATGGACTAGGAACACCGGGGAGCTGTTTTTT	CASSLGWTRNTGELFF
TRBV5-1	TRBD1	TRBJ2-7	-	TGCGCCAGCAGGAGGACAGGGGCCACCTACGAGCAGTACTTC	CASRRTGATYEQYF
TRBV11-2	TRBD2	TRBJ2-3	-	TGTGCCAGCAGCTTATCCCCGGGACTAGCGGGAGGGGGGAATACGCAGTATTTT	CASSLSPGLAGGGNTQYF
TRBV29-1	TRBD2	TRBJ2-1	many	TGCAGCGTTGAAGGGGGAGGGAGGCCCGGCCTCAGAACTGATGAGCAGTTCTTC	CSVEGGGRPGLRTDEQFF
TRBV25-1	TRBD1	TRBJ1-2	-	TGTGCCAGCAGTGAAGTCGGGACAGGCTATGGCTACACCTTC	CASSEVGTGYGYTF
TRBV6-1	TRBD1	TRBJ2-2	many	TGTGCCAGCAGGGCACAGGGGGCCCTGAACACCGGGGAGCTGTTTTTT	CASRAQGALNTGELFF
TRBV7-2	TRBD1	TRBJ1-2	-	TGTGCCAGCAGCATCGGGACAGTCGTAGCTAACTATGGCTACACCTTC	CASSIGTVVANYGYTF